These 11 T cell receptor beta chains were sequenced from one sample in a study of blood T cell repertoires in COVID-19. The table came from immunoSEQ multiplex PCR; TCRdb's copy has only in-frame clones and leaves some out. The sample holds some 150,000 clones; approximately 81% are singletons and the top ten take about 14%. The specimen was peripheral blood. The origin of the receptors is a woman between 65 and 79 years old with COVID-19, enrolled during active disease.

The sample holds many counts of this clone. CDR3 region: CASSNDRFYQPQHF. The CDR3 bases are TGTGCCAGCAGTAACGACAGGTTTTATCAGCCCCAGCATTTT. The chain links TRBV6-5 to TRBJ1-5, with TRBD1 as a possible D gene (6 bases). Between the trimmed V and J ends, which lost 5 bases and 5 bases, there was a span of 13 bases. Germline assignment: CDR1 MNHEY and CDR2 SVGAGI. CDR3 length: 14 residues.

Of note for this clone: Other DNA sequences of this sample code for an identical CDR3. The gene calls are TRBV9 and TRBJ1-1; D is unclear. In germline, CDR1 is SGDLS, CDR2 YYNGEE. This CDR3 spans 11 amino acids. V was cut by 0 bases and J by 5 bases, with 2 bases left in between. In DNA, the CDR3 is TGTGCCAGCAGCGTAGCAACTGAAGCTTTCTTT. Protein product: CASSVATEAFF.

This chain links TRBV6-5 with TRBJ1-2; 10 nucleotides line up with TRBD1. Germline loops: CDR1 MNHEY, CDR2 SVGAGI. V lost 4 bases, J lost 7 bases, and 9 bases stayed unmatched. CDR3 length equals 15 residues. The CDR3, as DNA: TGTGCCAGCAGTTCTACCGGGACAGGGGCTGGTGGCTACACCTTC. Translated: CASSSTGTGAGGYTF.

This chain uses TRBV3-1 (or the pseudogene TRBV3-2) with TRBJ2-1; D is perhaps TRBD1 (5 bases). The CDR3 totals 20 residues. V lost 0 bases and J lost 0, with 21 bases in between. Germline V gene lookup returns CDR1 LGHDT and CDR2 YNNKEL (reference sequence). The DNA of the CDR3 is TGTGCCAGCAGCCAAGATGACCCAGGGTCATCACTGAGCTCCTACAATGAGCAGTTCTTC. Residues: CASSQDDPGSSLSSYNEQFF.

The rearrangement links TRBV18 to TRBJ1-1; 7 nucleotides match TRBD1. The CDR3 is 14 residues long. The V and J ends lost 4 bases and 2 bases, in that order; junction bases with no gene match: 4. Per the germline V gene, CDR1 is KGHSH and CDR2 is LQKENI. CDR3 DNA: TGTGCCAGCTCACGGGGACAGCTAAACACTGAAGCTTTCTTT. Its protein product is CASSRGQLNTEAFF.

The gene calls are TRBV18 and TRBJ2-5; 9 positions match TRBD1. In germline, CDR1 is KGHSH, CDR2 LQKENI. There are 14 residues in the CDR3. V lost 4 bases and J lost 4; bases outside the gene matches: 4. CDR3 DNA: TGTGCCAGCTCACGCGGACAGGGGCCAGAGACCCAGTACTTC. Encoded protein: CASSRGQGPETQYF.

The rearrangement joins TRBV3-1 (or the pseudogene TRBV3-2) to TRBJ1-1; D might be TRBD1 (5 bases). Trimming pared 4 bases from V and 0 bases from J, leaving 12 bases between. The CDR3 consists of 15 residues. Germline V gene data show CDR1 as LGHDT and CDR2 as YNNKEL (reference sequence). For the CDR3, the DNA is TGTGCCAGCAGCCTACGGGGGATATTGAACACTGAAGCTTTCTTT. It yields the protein CASSLRGILNTEAFF.

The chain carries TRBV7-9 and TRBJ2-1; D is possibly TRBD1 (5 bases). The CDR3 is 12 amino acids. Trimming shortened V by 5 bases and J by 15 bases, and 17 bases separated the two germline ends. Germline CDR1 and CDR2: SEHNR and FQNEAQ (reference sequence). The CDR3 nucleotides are TGTGCCAGCAGCCGAAACGGACAAGAGAGGTTCTTC. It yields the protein CASSRNGQERFF.

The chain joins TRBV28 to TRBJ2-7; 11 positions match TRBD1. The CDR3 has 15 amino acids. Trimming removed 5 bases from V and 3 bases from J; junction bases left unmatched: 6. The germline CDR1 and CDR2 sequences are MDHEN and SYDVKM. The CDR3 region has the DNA TGTGCCAGCAGTGCCGGACAGGGGGCCGACTACGAGCAGTACGTC. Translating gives CASSAGQGADYEQYV.

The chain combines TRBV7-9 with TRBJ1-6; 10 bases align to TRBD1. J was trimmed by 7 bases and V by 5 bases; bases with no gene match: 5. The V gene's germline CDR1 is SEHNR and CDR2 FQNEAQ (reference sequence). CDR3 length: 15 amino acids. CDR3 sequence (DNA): TGTGCCAGCAGCGCGGGACAGGGGCCGAATTCACCCCTCCACTTT. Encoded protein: CASSAGQGPNSPLHF. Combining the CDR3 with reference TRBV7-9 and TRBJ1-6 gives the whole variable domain DTGVSQNPRHKITKRGQNVTFRCDPISEHNRLYWYRQTLGQGPEFLTYFQNEAQLEKSRLLSDRFSAERPKGSFSTLEIQRTEQGDSAMYLCASSAGQGPNSPLHFGNGTRLTVT.

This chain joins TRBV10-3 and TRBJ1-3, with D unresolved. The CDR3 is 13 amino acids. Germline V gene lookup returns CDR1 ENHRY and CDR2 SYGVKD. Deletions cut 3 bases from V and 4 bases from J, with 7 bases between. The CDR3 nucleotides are TGTGCCATCAGTGATAATCCCGGAAACACCATATATTTT. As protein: CAISDNPGNTIYF.